This T cell receptor beta chain was captured in a study of T cell responses to AZD1222 COVID-19 vaccine. V lost 4 bases to trimming and J lost 6 bases; unmatched junction nucleotides: 6. The CDR3 runs 15 residues. Germline V gene data show CDR1 as MNHEY and CDR2 as SMNVEV (reference sequence). Libraries were prepared by immunoSEQ multiplex PCR; TCRdb keeps only in-frame clonotypes and omits some of them. The sample has 130,000 to 150,000 clones, about 93% seen once. J is TRBJ2-4 and V is TRBV27; TRBD2 aligns across 10 bases. This TCR came from an adult in good health. Specimen: peripheral blood, collected on day 0 of AZD1222 vaccination. CDR3: CASSCLAGELNIQYF. The CDR3 DNA reads TGTGCCAGCAGTTGTCTAGCGGGAGAATTAAACATTCAGTACTTC.